The T cell receptor beta chain described here comes from a study of blood T cells in healthy people across ages. Broader study findings: The long-lived group displayed more naive CD4+ cells, plus higher diversity, than the aged donors did. Diversity figures derived from one million T cells were judged to underestimate the true value.

A remark on this clonotype: Its antigen is undetermined.

The V gene end was trimmed by 4 bases and the J gene end by 11 bases; junction bases not matched to a gene: 11. Germline V gene lookup returns CDR1 ENHRY and CDR2 SYGVKD. This CDR3 has 15 amino acids. Using a J-beta primer mix together with a sample-barcoded 5' primer, a second PCR was run for roughly 7 to 11 cycles. TCRdb fed the 5' RACE reads into MiXCR, producing one record per CDR3 protein. Of about 680,000 distinct CDR3 sequences listed, about half are singletons. The chain combines TRBV10-3 with TRBJ2-5; 12 nucleotides match TRBD1. The material sequenced was blood. The TCR sequence derives from a woman aged 60-70 years in good health. The CDR3 here is CAISAGQGAVNEQYF. As DNA, the CDR3 is TGTGCCATCAGTGCGGGACAGGGGGCGGTCAATGAGCAGTACTTC.